This TCR beta chain was found in a study of T cells in Graves' hyperthyroidism and ophthalmopathy. RNA transcripts provided the source from which TCR beta CDR3 regions were amplified. The HTBI set primed first-round TCR CDR3 RT-PCR. One entry per CDR3 protein results from TCRdb running MiXCR on the multiplex PCR reads. The sample carries 470,000 or so distinct CDR3 sequences, around 20% recorded once. Study-wide findings and caveats: In simple terms, a model built on 13 V-J features told ophthalmopathy apart from stable hyperthyroidism.

Germline CDR1 SGHTA, CDR2 FQGNSA. This CDR3 contains 14 residues. Trimming took 3 bases from V and 6 from J; bases not matched to a gene: 5. Graves' hyperthyroidism showing no ophthalmopathy progression within 18 months was considered stable. This clonotype occurred a few times. Its antigen is unknown. This sequence was found in a man aged 18 to 29 with Graves' hyperthyroidism. Sequenced input: blood. The V call is TRBV7-2, the J call TRBJ1-2, with 9 bases matching TRBD1. CDR3 nucleotide sequence: TGTGCCAGCAGCTTGAGGGGACAGGGAGATGGCTACACCTTC. This encodes CASSLRGQGDGYTF.